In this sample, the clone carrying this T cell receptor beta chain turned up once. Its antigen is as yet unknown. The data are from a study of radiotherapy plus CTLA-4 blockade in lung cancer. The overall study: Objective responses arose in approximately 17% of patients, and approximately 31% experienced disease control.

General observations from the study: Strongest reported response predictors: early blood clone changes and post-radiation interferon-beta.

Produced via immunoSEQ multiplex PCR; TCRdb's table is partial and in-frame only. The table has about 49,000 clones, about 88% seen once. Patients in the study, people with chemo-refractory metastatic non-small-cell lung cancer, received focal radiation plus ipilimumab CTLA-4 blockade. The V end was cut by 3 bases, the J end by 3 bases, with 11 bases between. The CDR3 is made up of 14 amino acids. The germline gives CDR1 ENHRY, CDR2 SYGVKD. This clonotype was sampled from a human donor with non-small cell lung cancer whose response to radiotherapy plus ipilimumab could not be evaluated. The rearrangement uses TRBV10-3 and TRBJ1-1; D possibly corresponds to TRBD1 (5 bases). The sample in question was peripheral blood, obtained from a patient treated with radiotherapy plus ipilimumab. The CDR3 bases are TGTGCCATCAGTGAAGAAGGGGTCGACACTGAAGCTTTCTTT. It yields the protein CAISEEGVDTEAFF.